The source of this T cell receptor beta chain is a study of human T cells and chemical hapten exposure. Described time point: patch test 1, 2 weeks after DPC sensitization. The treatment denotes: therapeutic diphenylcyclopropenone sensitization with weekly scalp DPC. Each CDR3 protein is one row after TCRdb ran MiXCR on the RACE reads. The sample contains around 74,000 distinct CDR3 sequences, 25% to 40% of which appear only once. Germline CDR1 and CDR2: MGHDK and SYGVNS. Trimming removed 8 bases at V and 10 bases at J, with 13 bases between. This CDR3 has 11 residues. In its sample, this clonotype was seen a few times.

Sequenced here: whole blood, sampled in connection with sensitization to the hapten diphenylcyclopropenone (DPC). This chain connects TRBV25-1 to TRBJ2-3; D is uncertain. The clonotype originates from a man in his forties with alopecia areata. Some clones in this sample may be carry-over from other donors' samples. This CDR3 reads CASGSSLPQYF. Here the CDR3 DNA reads TGTGCCAGCGGCTCGAGCCTCCCGCAGTATTTT. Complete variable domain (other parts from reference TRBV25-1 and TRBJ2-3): EADIYQTPRYLVIGTGKKITLECSQTMGHDKMYWYQQDPGMELHLIHYSYGVNSTEKGDLSSESTVSRIRTEHFPLTLESARPSHTSQYLCASGSSLPQYFGPGTRLTVL.